A selection of T cell receptor beta chains follows, all from one sample in a study of T cell clusters in autoimmune cytopenias. TCRdb re-called the multiplex PCR reads, yielding one record per CDR3 amino acid sequence without DNA. The sample table sets out roughly 16,000 distinct CDR3 sequences. This sample also belongs to another study, concerning T cell repertoires in aging, cancer and after chemotherapy.

Sequenced: peripheral blood. Receptors were obtained from a human donor in good health. The CDR3 runs from the conserved cysteine through the conserved F or W. Rows give clone size only sometimes, using once, few, many, or a class for an expanded clone.

V gene: TRBV6-2/TRBV6-3
clone size: .
J gene: TRBJ2-7
CDR3 protein: CASSYGGAARRPEQYF

V gene: TRBV19
clone size: .
J gene: TRBJ1-4
CDR3 protein: CASSLEGEKLFF

V gene: TRBV6-5
clone size: .
J gene: TRBJ2-5
CDR3 protein: CASRGQVVETQYF

V gene: TRBV7-6
clone size: .
J gene: TRBJ2-1
CDR3 protein: CASSFLAGGPSNEQFF

V gene: TRBV6-6
clone size: .
J gene: TRBJ2-3
CDR3 protein: CASKKNRNTDTQYF

V gene: TRBV6-5
clone size: .
J gene: TRBJ1-1
CDR3 protein: CASSIRQGGEAFF

V gene: TRBV6-5
clone size: .
J gene: TRBJ1-5
CDR3 protein: CASSYSGRVSQPQHF

V gene: TRBV6-1
clone size: .
J gene: TRBJ2-7
CDR3 protein: CASSDRGRYEQYF

V gene: TRBV27
clone size: .
J gene: TRBJ1-2
CDR3 protein: CASSRLQGLSGYTF

V gene: TRBV29-1
clone size: medium-sized
J gene: TRBJ2-6
CDR3 protein: CSVRVSGANVLTF

V gene: TRBV19
clone size: .
J gene: TRBJ1-1
CDR3 protein: CASSIDRERTEAFF

V gene: TRBV30
clone size: medium-sized
J gene: TRBJ2-5
CDR3 protein: CAWDHQETQYF

V gene: TRBV18
clone size: .
J gene: TRBJ1-1
CDR3 protein: CASSPVPDEAFF

V gene: TRBV6-5
clone size: .
J gene: TRBJ1-1
CDR3 protein: CASSVGGRNTEAFF

V gene: TRBV18
clone size: .
J gene: TRBJ2-3
CDR3 protein: CASSPPLAGADTQYF

V gene: TRBV5-1
clone size: .
J gene: TRBJ2-5
CDR3 protein: CASSSSREGLGETQYF

V gene: TRBV27
clone size: .
J gene: TRBJ1-2
CDR3 protein: CASGWTGKHGYTF

V gene: TRBV11-2
clone size: .
J gene: TRBJ2-7
CDR3 protein: CASSPSFLASGSYEQYF

V gene: TRBV27
clone size: .
J gene: TRBJ2-4
CDR3 protein: CATARQGKNIQYF

V gene: TRBV5-6
clone size: .
J gene: TRBJ2-7
CDR3 protein: CASSGGNGLYEQYF

V gene: TRBV30
clone size: .
J gene: TRBJ2-1
CDR3 protein: CAWSPVTGLLNEQFF

V gene: TRBV15
clone size: .
J gene: TRBJ2-1
CDR3 protein: CATSRGAGGPTYNEQFF

V gene: TRBV30
clone size: .
J gene: TRBJ2-6
CDR3 protein: CAWKGGLPGANVLTF

V gene: TRBV27
clone size: .
J gene: TRBJ2-7
CDR3 protein: CASSLGQGGYEQYF

V gene: TRBV13
clone size: .
J gene: TRBJ2-7
CDR3 protein: CASSLGKSYEQYF

V gene: TRBV24-1
clone size: .
J gene: TRBJ2-2
CDR3 protein: CATSDLGQGGTGELFF

V gene: TRBV7-6
clone size: .
J gene: TRBJ2-3
CDR3 protein: CASSSAGGVSTDTQYF

V gene: TRBV6-5
clone size: .
J gene: TRBJ1-4
CDR3 protein: CASSPDSFNEKLFF

V gene: TRBV4-2
clone size: .
J gene: TRBJ2-2
CDR3 protein: CASSHPPWRESLGELFF

V gene: TRBV30
clone size: .
J gene: TRBJ2-5
CDR3 protein: CAWTVQETQYF

V gene: TRBV24-1
clone size: .
J gene: TRBJ1-2
CDR3 protein: CATSDPSGAYGYTF

V gene: TRBV6-5
clone size: .
J gene: TRBJ1-2
CDR3 protein: CASGSLTNYGYTF

V gene: TRBV11-3
clone size: .
J gene: TRBJ2-5
CDR3 protein: CASKGLGETQYF

V gene: TRBV5-4
clone size: .
J gene: TRBJ2-1
CDR3 protein: CASSSISYNEQFF

V gene: TRBV5-4
clone size: .
J gene: TRBJ2-7
CDR3 protein: CASSLSSGIFGEQYF

V gene: TRBV5-6
clone size: .
J gene: TRBJ2-5
CDR3 protein: CASSPVWQGIRETQYF

V gene: TRBV27
clone size: .
J gene: TRBJ2-3
CDR3 protein: CASSLVYTDTQYF

V gene: TRBV18
clone size: .
J gene: TRBJ2-6
CDR3 protein: CASSSWGTDGSGANVLTF

V gene: TRBV13
clone size: .
J gene: TRBJ1-5
CDR3 protein: CASSSGDQPQHF

V gene: TRBV19
clone size: .
J gene: TRBJ1-3
CDR3 protein: CASSLPQDPHSGNTIYF

V gene: TRBV12-3/TRBV12-4
clone size: .
J gene: TRBJ1-2
CDR3 protein: CASSGGARNGYTF

V gene: TRBV6-1
clone size: .
J gene: TRBJ1-1
CDR3 protein: CASSDRGGTEAFF

V gene: TRBV29-1
clone size: medium-sized
J gene: TRBJ2-1
CDR3 protein: CSAPGQVGGNEQFF

V gene: TRBV30
clone size: .
J gene: TRBJ2-7
CDR3 protein: CAWSVGTNYEQYF

V gene: TRBV19
clone size: .
J gene: TRBJ1-4
CDR3 protein: CASSIGFGSEKLFF

V gene: TRBV12-3/TRBV12-4
clone size: .
J gene: TRBJ2-7
CDR3 protein: CASSFGAAEQYF

V gene: TRBV19
clone size: .
J gene: TRBJ2-3
CDR3 protein: CASRTSGSADTQYF

V gene: TRBV7-2
clone size: .
J gene: TRBJ2-1
CDR3 protein: CASSPRANEQFF

V gene: TRBV12-3/TRBV12-4
clone size: .
J gene: TRBJ1-2
CDR3 protein: CASSTGGVSLGGYTF

V gene: TRBV12-3/TRBV12-4
clone size: .
J gene: TRBJ2-5
CDR3 protein: CASSLWASGRQETQYF

V gene: TRBV30
clone size: .
J gene: TRBJ2-5
CDR3 protein: CAWSVRTGWGTQYF

V gene: TRBV5-4
clone size: .
J gene: TRBJ1-1
CDR3 protein: CALHRDTEAFF